The subject of this entry is one TCR beta chain. The antigen remains unidentified. This sample was taken from a study of graft-versus-host responses after intestinal transplantation. Study-level information: Recipients obtained multivisceral, liver-intestinal, or isolated intestinal transplants. Anti-thymocyte globulin induction preceded roughly 3 years of tacrolimus and steroid maintenance in all recipients. Study outcomes and limitations: The study found high graft-versus-host to host-versus-graft clonal ratios in allografts of patients with graft-donor T cell macrochimerism. GvH clonotypes were identified within recipient marrow, with a subset emerging first in ileum or blood.

Only in-frame clones appear in the TCRdb table, and some are missing; sequencing was by immunoSEQ multiplex PCR. The top ten clones hold 43% of a sample with about 21,000 clones, over 80% of them seen once. In germline, CDR1 is SQVTM, CDR2 ANQGSEA. The CDR3 spans 15 residues. The ends were cut back, 0 bases at V and 0 bases at J, with 11 bases in the middle. This TCR derives from a human patient who received an intestinal transplant, so some T cells may come from the graft donor. V usage is TRBV29-1 and J usage is TRBJ1-1; tentatively, D is TRBD1 (6 bases). The specimen was PBMCs, collected roughly 260 days after intestinal transplant. The CDR3 region has the DNA TGCAGCGTTGAAGAATTCGGACAGCTGAACACTGAAGCTTTCTTT. It specifies CSVEEFGQLNTEAFF.